This note documents a single TCR beta chain sequence. The antigen remains undetermined. The sample originates from a study of T cells in localized non-small cell lung cancer. Clones were sequenced by immunoSEQ multiplex PCR, and TCRdb holds only the in-frame ones, with some missing. Counted here are about 33,000 clones, around 87% occurring once; the ten biggest clones make up roughly 17%. Study results and caveats: Among blood samples, higher T cell density accompanied longer overall survival.

The input for sequencing was peripheral blood mononuclear cells, taken before any cancer treatment. The sequence came from a man aged 40 to 70 with stage III lung adenocarcinoma.

CDR3 sequence (DNA): TGTGCCAGCAGCCCAGTGGGGGGGGACTATGGCTACACCTTC. Its protein is CASSPVGGDYGYTF. The rearrangement uses TRBV11-2 and TRBJ1-2; a possible D gene is TRBD1 (5 bases). V was cut by 5 bases and J by 3 bases, with 13 bases left in between. The CDR3 loop spans 14 amino acids. Germline loops: CDR1 SGHAT, CDR2 FQNNGV. Drawing the rest from reference TRBV11-2 and TRBJ1-2, the complete variable domain is EAGVAQSPRYKIIEKRQSVAFWCNPISGHATLYWYQQILGQGPKLLIQFQNNGVVDDSQLPKDRFSAERLKGVDSTLKIQPAKLEDSAVYLCASSPVGGDYGYTFGSGTRLTVV.